This T cell receptor beta chain was retrieved from a study of CD8+CD57+ T cells in acquired aplastic anemia. Study-wide background: When averaged, DNA from sorted CD4+ and CD8+ cells came to approximately 3.2 ug. The study obtained about 11 million reads on average for CD4+ cells from healthy donors.

Study-wide results and caveats: Patients and controls had CD8+ Simpson's diversity values that were not significantly distinct. Roughly 30 was the count of CD8+ CDR3 sequences that patients shared with controls.

TCR beta VDJ combinations and CDR3 sequences were profiled from genomic DNA. A single record per CDR3 protein comes from TCRdb applying MiXCR to the reads. The sample gives around 170,000 distinct CDR3 sequences, approximately 60% of which show up once; less than 55% is in the top ten. The CDR3 totals 14 residues. The ends were cut back, 4 bases at V and 4 bases at J, with 11 bases in the middle. From germline, CDR1 is ENHRY and CDR2 SYGVKD. The count of this clonotype is one. Its matching antigen is unknown. The sequenced material came from sorted CD4+, CD8+, or CD8+CD57+ T cells (not recorded which) from PBMCs. The chain joins TRBV10-3 to TRBJ2-1; D could derive from TRBD1 or TRBD2 (6 bases each). This receptor was obtained from a human donor in good health. The CDR3 protein is CAISGGGLYNEQFF. DNA of the CDR3: TGTGCCATCAGTGGTGGGGGGCTATACAATGAGCAGTTCTTC.